This TCR beta chain was sequenced in a study of shared clonotypes between healthy human individuals. The J segment lost 4 bases and the V segment lost 6 bases, leaving 2 bases of the junction unmatched. Germline CDR1 is SQVTM and CDR2 is ANQGSEA. The CDR3 is made up of 13 amino acids. The repertoire was sequenced with immunoSEQ multiplex PCR; TCRdb's copy has only in-frame clones and lacks some. This sample carries roughly 650,000 clones, 95% to 97% of them seen once, and the ten largest clones take less than 0.13%. Naive CD8 isolation took CD45RO-negative cells positively selected for CCR7 and excluded terminally differentiated effector memory CD45RA+ cells. A word on this clone: This same CDR3 is encoded by further DNA sequences in the sample.

The specimen sequenced was naive CD8+ T cells sorted from blood. The chain carries TRBV29-1 and TRBJ2-1; TRBD1 matches 11 bases. This sequence originates from a woman aged 25 to 39 in good health. The CDR3 protein is CSVGQGAYNEQFF. The CDR3 DNA follows: TGCAGCGTCGGACAGGGGGCTTACAATGAGCAGTTCTTC.